The T cell receptor (beta chain) under discussion was sequenced for a study of Ad26.COV2.S vaccination and SARS-CoV-2 variants. Treatment given: roughly 18 received Ad26.COV2.S at low or high dose, single or two shots; about 5 received placebo; per-sample allocation not given. Sampling happened 63 days after the first vaccine or placebo injection. TCRdb's copy holds only in-frame clones and misses some; the assay was immunoSEQ multiplex PCR. The sample lists hundreds of thousands of clones; about 92% were seen once. This clone has only one observation. There are 15 residues in the CDR3. Trimming at V came to 2 bases and at J to 1 base, leaving 4 bases not matched to a gene. Germline loops: CDR1 GTSNPN, CDR2 SVGIG (reference sequence).

The specimen was peripheral blood, collected in a trial of Ad26.COV2.S vaccine versus placebo. J is TRBJ1-5 and V is TRBV30; 8 bases map to TRBD1. The sequence was obtained from a person between 18 and 65 years old who received the Ad26.COV2.S COVID-19 vaccine or a placebo. This CDR3 reads CAWSPWTGSNQPQHF. In DNA, the CDR3 is TGTGCCTGGAGTCCCTGGACAGGGAGCAATCAGCCCCAGCATTTT.